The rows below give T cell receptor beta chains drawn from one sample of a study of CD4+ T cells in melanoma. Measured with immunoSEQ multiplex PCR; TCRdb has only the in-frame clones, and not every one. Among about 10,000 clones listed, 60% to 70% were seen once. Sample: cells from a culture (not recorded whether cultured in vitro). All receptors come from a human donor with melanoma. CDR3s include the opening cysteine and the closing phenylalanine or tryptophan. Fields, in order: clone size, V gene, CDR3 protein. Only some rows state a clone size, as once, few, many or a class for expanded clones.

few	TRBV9	CASSVDNANYGYTF
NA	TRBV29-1	CSVGPRLVYGYTF
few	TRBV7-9	CASSLGGRVEQYF
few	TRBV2	CASSGPSQPQHF
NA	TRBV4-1	CASSPRLAGKYNEQFF
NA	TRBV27	CASSSLRGQDSYEQYF
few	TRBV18	CASSSGRLTMELFF
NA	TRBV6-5	CASKIRGGTDTQYF
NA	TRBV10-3	CAISSKDYGYTF
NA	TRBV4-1	CASSQTPRAGSPLHF
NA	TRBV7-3	CASSLAYYGELFF
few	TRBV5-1	CASSFWGEPGNTIYF
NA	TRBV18	CASSPGHKANTEAFF
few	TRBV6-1	CASSLQVGGNYGYTF
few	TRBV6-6	CASQGGVGTGELFF
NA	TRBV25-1	CASSLGLIYGYTF
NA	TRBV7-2	CASSQGGGWNTEAFF
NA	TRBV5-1	CASSLEGQGQGTQYF
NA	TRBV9	CASSSQGAGKDYGYTF
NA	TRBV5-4	CASSRDGAGEQYF
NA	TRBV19	CASRRRDFGSNQPQHF
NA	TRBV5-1	CASSTKNTGELFF
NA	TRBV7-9	CASSRRGGGGTEAFF
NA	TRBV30	CAWSKLGIYGYTF
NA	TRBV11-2	CASSLGGGTTQYF
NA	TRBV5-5	CASSLQTGGRNSPLHF
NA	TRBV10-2	CASKRNPNTEAFF
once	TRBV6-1	CASSEARGPESTDTQYF
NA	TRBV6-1	CASSEAGGFPGGTQYF
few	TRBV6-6	CASSYWEEAFF
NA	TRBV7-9	CASSFWLSGEETQYF
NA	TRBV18	CASSPRTDDTEAFF
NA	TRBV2	CASSRAGSSYEQYF
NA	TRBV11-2	CASSITSGANVLTF
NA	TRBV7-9	CASSAAPYNSPLHF
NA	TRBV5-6	CASRPLGGANNEQFF
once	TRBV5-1	CASSWTRNTEAFF
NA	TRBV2	CASRTGSAGELFF
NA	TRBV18	CASSSTTGLREKLFF
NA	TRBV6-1	CASSVLRQGSNEQFF
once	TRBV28	CASTTGGTEAFF